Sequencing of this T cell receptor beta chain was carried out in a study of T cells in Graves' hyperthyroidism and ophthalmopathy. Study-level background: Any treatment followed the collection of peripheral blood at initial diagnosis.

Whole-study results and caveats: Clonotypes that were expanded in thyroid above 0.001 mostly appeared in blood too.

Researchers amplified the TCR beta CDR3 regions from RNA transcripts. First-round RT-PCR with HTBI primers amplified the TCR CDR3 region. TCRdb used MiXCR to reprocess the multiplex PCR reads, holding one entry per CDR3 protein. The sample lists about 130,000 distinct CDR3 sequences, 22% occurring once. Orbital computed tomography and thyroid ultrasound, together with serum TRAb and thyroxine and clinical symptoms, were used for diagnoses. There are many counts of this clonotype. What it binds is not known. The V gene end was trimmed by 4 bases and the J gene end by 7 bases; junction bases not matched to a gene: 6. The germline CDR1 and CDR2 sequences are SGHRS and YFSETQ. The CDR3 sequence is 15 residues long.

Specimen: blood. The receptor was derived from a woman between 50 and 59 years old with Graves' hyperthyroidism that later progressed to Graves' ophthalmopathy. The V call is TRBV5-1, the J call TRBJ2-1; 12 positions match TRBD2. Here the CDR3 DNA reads TGCGCCAGCAGCGTGACTAGCGGGAGAACGAATGAGCAGTTCTTC. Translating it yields CASSVTSGRTNEQFF.